The 5 T cell receptor beta chains given below trace back to one sample, sequenced in a study of blood T cell repertoires in COVID-19. TCRdb keeps only in-frame clones here, not all; method: immunoSEQ multiplex PCR. The data show a few hundred thousand clones, 84% seen once. Sequencing input: PBMCs or T cells enriched from blood (not recorded which). Receptors were obtained from a woman between 35 and 50 years old who had recovered from COVID-19.

The CDR3 DNA follows: TGTGCCAGCAGCTTTGTAGGGAGAGGGAACACCGGGGAGCTGTTTTTT. The encoded protein is CASSFVGRGNTGELFF. The chain employs TRBV7-9 and TRBJ2-2; D is possibly TRBD2 (5 bases). CDR1 is SEHNR, CDR2 FQNEAQ, per germline (reference sequence). The CDR3 runs to 16 residues. V was shortened by 3 bases and J by 1 base, with 12 bases between the two germline ends.

This clone was detected once. V gene TRBV3-1 (or the pseudogene TRBV3-2) combines with J gene TRBJ2-1; 13 bases fit TRBD2. After removal of 7 bases from V and 6 bases from J, the junction contained 6 bases not matched to a gene. Germline loops: CDR1 LGHDT, CDR2 YNNKEL (reference sequence). This CDR3 is 15 amino acids long. CDR3 nucleotide sequence: TGTGCCAGCACCCTCGGGACTAGCGGGACCAATGAGCAGTTCTTC. Translating gives CASTLGTSGTNEQFF.

V gene TRBV5-1 combines with J gene TRBJ2-5; 9 bases align to TRBD1. V lost 3 bases, J lost 1 base, and 10 bases stayed unmatched. The CDR3 sequence is 17 residues long. The germline V gene encodes CDR1 SGHRS and CDR2 YFSETQ. This chain's CDR3 is CASSSTGTGMVQETQYF. DNA for the CDR3: TGCGCCAGCAGCTCGACCGGGACAGGGATGGTCCAAGAGACCCAGTACTTC.

There are a few counts of this clone. The chain combines TRBV7-9 with TRBJ2-3; TRBD2 aligns across 10 bases. V was clipped by 1 base and J by 2 bases; unmatched bases: 9. This CDR3 contains 18 residues. CDR1 is SEHNR, CDR2 FQNEAQ, per germline (reference sequence). The CDR3 nucleotides are TGTGCCAGCAGCTTAGTATTTACTAGCGGGGTCACCACAGATACGCAGTATTTT. The encoded protein is CASSLVFTSGVTTDTQYF.

This clone was found a few times. The V gene is TRBV28, the J gene TRBJ1-1; no clear D. Germline V lookup: CDR1 MDHEN, CDR2 SYDVKM. The V gene lost 5 bases and the J gene lost 2 bases, with 15 bases spanning the gap. The length of the CDR3 is 15 residues. This CDR3 is CASSPARIGNTEAFF. CDR3 bases: TGTGCCAGCAGTCCCGCTCGTATCGGTAACACTGAAGCTTTCTTT.